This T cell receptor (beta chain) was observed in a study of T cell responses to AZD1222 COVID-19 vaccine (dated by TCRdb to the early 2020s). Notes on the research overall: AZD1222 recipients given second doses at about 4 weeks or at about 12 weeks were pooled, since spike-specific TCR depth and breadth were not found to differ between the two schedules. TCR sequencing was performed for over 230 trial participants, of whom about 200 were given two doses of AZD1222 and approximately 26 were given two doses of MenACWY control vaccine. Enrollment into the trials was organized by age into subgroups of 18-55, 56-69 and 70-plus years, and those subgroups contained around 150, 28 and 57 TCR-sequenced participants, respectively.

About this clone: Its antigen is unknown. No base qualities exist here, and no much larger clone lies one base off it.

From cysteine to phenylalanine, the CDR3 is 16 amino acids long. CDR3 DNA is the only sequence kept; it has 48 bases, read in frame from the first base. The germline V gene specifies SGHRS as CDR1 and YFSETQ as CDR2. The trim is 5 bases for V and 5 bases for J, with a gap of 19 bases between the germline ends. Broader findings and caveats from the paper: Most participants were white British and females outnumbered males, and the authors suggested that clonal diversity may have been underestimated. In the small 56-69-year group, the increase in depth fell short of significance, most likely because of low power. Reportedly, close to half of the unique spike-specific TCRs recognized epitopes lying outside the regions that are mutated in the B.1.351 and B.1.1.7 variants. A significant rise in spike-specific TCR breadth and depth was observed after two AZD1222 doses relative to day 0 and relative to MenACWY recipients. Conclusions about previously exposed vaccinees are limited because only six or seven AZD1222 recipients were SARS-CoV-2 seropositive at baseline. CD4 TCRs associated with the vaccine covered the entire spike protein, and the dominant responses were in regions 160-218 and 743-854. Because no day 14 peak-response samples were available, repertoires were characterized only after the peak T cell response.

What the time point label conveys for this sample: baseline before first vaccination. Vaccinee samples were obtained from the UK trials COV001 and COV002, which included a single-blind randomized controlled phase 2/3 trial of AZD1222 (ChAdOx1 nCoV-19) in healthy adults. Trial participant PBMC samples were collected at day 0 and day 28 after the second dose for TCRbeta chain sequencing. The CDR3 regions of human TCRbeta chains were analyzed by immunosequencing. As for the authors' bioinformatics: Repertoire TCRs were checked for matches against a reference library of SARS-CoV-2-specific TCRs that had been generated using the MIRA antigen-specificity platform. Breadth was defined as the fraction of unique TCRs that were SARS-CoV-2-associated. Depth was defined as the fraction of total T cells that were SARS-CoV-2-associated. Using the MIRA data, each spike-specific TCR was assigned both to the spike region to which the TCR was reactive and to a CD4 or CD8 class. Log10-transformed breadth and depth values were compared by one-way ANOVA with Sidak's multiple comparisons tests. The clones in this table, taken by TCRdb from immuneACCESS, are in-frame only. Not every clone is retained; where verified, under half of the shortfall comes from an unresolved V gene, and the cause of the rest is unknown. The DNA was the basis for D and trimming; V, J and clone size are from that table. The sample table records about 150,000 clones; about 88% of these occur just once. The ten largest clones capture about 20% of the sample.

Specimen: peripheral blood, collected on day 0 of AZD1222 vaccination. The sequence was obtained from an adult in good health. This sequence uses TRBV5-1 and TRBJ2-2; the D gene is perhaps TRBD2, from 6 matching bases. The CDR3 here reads CASRTLGTYITGELFF. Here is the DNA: TGCGCCAGCAGGACCCTCGGGACTTATATTACCGGGGAGCTGTTTTTT.